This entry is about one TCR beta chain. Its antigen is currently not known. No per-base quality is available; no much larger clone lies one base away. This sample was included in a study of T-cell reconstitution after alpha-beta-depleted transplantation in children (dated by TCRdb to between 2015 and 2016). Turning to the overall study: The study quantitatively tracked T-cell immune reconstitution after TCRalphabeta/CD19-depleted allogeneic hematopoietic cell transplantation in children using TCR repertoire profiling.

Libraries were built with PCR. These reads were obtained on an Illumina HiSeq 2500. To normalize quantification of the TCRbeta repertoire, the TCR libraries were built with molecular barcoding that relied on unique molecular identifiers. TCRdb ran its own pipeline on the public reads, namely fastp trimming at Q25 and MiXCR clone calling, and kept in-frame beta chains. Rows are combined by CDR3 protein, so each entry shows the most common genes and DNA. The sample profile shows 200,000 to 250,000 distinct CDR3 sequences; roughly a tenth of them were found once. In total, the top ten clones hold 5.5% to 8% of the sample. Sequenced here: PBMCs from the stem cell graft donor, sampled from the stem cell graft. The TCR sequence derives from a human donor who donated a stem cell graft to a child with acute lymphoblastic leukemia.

The CDR3: CASSSLRDYEQYF. The DNA reads TGTGCCAGCAGCTCACTCAGGGACTACGAGCAGTACTTC. This chain joins TRBV7-2 to TRBJ2-7; the best D guess is TRBD1, with 5 bases matching. The CDR3 has 13 amino acids, counting the end cysteine and phenylalanine. Only the CDR3 part of the read is kept: 39 bases, read in frame from the first base. Cut back by 4 bases and 3 bases, the V and J ends lie 10 bases apart. The germline V gene supplies CDR1 SGHTA and CDR2 FQGNSA.